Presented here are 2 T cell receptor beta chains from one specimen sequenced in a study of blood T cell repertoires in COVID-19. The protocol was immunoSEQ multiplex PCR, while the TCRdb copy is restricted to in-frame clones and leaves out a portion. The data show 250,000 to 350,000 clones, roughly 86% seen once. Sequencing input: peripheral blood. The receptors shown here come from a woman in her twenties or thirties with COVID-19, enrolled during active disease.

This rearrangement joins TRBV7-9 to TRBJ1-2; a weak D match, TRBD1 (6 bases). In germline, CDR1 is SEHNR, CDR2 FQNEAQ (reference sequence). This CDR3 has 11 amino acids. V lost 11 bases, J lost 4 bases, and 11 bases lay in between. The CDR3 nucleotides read TGTGCCTTCACAGGGACCTATGGCTACACCTTC. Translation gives CAFTGTYGYTF.

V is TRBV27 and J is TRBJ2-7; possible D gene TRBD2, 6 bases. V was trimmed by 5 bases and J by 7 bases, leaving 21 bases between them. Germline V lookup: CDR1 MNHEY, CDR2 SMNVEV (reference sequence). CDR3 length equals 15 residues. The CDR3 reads CASSLARDGAGEQYF. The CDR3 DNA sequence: TGTGCCAGCAGTCTGGCCCGTGACGGGGCGGGAGAGCAGTACTTC.